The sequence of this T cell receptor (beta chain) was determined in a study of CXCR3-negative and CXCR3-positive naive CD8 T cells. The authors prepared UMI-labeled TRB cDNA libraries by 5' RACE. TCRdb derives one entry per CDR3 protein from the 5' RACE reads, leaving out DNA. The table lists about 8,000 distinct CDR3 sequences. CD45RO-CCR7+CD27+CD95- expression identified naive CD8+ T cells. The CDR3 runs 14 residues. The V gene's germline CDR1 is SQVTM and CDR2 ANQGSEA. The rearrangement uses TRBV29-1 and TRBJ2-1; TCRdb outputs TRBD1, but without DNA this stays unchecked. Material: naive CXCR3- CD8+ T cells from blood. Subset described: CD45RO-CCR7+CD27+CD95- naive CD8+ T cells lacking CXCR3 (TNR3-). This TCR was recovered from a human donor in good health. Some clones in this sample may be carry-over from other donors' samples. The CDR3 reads CSVADRGRGNEQFF.